Below, 15 T cell receptor beta chains from the same sample are listed, as sequenced in a study of response to subunit inactivated influenza vaccine. Using its own MiXCR run on the RT-PCR reads, TCRdb lists one record per CDR3 protein. The sample lists 650,000 to 800,000 distinct CDR3 sequences, around 20% occurring once. Sequencing used PBMCs from blood, obtained about 5 days after vaccination. Receptors originate from a man aged 45-65 years who received an inactivated influenza vaccine.

The chain carries TRBV27 and TRBJ2-4; TRBD2 aligns across 9 bases. With 7 bases clipped from V and 4 bases from J, the junction kept 14 bases outside the gene matches. Germline CDR1 and CDR2: MNHEY and SMNVEV (reference sequence). The CDR3 has 17 residues. The CDR3 sequence: CASKTLAGYERKNIQYF. In DNA form, the CDR3 reads TGTGCCAGCAAAACGCTAGCGGGATACGAACGAAAAAACATTCAGTACTTC.

In nucleotides, the CDR3 is TGTGCCAGCATCGCAGGGGGCATAACAGATACGCAGTATTTT. Its protein is CASIAGGITDTQYF. The chain recombines TRBV6-1 with TRBJ2-3; 8 nucleotides match TRBD1. The CDR3 spans 14 residues. Germline-derived CDR1 and CDR2 are MNHNS and SASEGT. With 7 bases clipped from V and 3 bases from J, the junction kept 6 bases outside the gene matches.

This chain's CDR3 is CASTESVGMSSYNEQFF. For the CDR3, the DNA is TGTGCCAGCACCGAATCGGTCGGGATGAGCTCCTACAATGAGCAGTTCTTC. The chain couples TRBV12-3 or TRBV12-4 to TRBJ2-1, with TRBD2 as a possible D gene (5 bases). V was pared by 7 bases and J by 0 bases, with 19 bases between. This CDR3 has 17 amino acids.

This clonotype was seen ten or more times. The chain combines TRBV5-6 with TRBJ2-1; D may be TRBD1 or TRBD2 (6 bases each). The CDR3 spans 15 residues. The germline CDR1 and CDR2 sequences are SGHDT and YYEEEE. V shed 0 bases and J shed 3 bases, with 10 bases lying between them. The CDR3 reads CASSLGGGNYNEQFF. The DNA of the CDR3 is TGTGCCAGCAGCTTGGGAGGGGGGAACTACAATGAGCAGTTCTTC.

In this sample, this clonotype turned up a few times. CDR3 amino acids: CAISEPGSGIGYTF. The CDR3 DNA is TGTGCCATCAGTGAGCCAGGGAGCGGCATTGGCTACACCTTC. V is TRBV10-3 and J is TRBJ1-2, with a weak D call TRBD1 (5 bases). Germline assignment: CDR1 ENHRY and CDR2 SYGVKD. The V end lost 2 bases, the J end lost 7 bases, and 14 bases lay between the germline ends. The CDR3 loop spans 14 amino acids.

This sequence joins TRBV20-1 and TRBJ2-5; the match to TRBD1 covers 7 bases. The CDR3 length is 12 residues. V lost 0 bases to trimming and J lost 7 bases; unmatched junction nucleotides: 2. Per the germline V gene, CDR1 is DFQATT and CDR2 is SNEGSKA (reference sequence). The CDR3 loop is CSARETGLTQYF. As DNA, the CDR3 is TGCAGTGCTAGAGAGACAGGGCTGACCCAGTACTTC.

This clonotype came up a few times. The rearrangement joins TRBV20-1 to TRBJ2-1, with TRBD2 matching over 8 bases. Per germline, CDR1 DFQATT and CDR2 SNEGSKA (reference sequence). The CDR3 spans 14 residues. The ends lost 6 bases at V and 8 bases at J; junction bases unmatched: 12. In DNA, the CDR3 is TGCAGTGCCCGGCGGGAGGCAGTGGGCTATGAGCAGTTCTTC. Protein product: CSARREAVGYEQFF.

The chain joins TRBV7-3 to TRBJ2-1, with TRBD2 identical over 14 bases. This CDR3 is built from 18 residues. The V gene end was trimmed by 5 bases and the J gene end by 9 bases; junction bases not matched to a gene: 15. Germline assignment: CDR1 SGHTA and CDR2 FQGTGA. The CDR3 is CASSRNSGTSGSMGEQFF. The CDR3 coding sequence is TGTGCCAGCAGCAGAAACTCCGGGACTAGCGGGAGTATGGGTGAGCAGTTCTTC. The full variable domain, completed using reference TRBV7-3 and TRBJ2-1, is GAGVSQTPSNKVTEKGKYVELRCDPISGHTALYWYRQSLGQGPEFLIYFQGTGAADDSGLPNDRFFAVRPEGSVSTLKIQRTERGDSAVYLCASSRNSGTSGSMGEQFFGPGTRLTVL.

V gene TRBV15 combines with J gene TRBJ2-4; D gene uncertain. The CDR3 is 15 amino acids. V was cut by 3 bases and J by 0 bases, with 9 bases left in between. CDR1 is LNHNV, CDR2 YYDKDF, per germline (reference sequence). The CDR3 nucleotides read TGTGCCACCAGCAGGCCGGAGTTAGCCAAAAACATTCAGTACTTC. Its protein product is CATSRPELAKNIQYF. Looking up the rest from reference TRBV15 and TRBJ2-4 gives the full variable domain: DAMVIQNPRYQVTQFGKPVTLSCSQTLNHNVMYWYQQKSSQAPKLLFHYYDKDFNNEADTPDNFQSRRPNTSFCFLDIRSPGLGDTAMYLCATSRPELAKNIQYFGAGTRLSVL.

This clonotype was counted ten times or more. The V call is TRBV20-1, the J call TRBJ2-2, with a possible D match to TRBD2 (6 bases). Germline V lookup: CDR1 DFQATT, CDR2 SNEGSKA (reference sequence). The V and J ends lost 3 bases and 5 bases respectively, with 7 bases between them. The CDR3 sequence is 12 residues long. The CDR3 is CSARRGTGELFF. CDR3 bases: TGCAGTGCTAGGCGGGGAACCGGGGAGCTGTTTTTT.

The chain is built from TRBV20-1 and TRBJ2-3, with 10 nucleotides matching TRBD2. The length of the CDR3 is 15 residues. Germline-derived CDR1 and CDR2 are DFQATT and SNEGSKA (reference sequence). Trimming removed 2 bases from V and 7 bases from J; junction bases left unmatched: 9. The CDR3 protein is CSARPSGGAKNTQYF. The CDR3 DNA follows: TGCAGTGCTAGACCCAGCGGGGGGGCCAAGAATACGCAGTATTTT.

The chain has TRBV14 and TRBJ2-3; weak D call: TRBD2 (5 bases). Germline V gives CDR1 SGHDN, CDR2 FVKESK. This CDR3 is 15 amino acids long. Trimming pared 8 bases from V and 5 bases from J, leaving 20 bases between. CDR3 bases: TGTGCCAGCCCCCAGCGGTCTAGCTGTATAGATACGCAGTATTTT. It yields the protein CASPQRSSCIDTQYF.

This clonotype was detected many times. The V and J genes are TRBV6-6 and TRBJ2-6; D gene uncertain. The V and J ends lost 6 bases and 4 bases respectively, with 7 bases between them. Per germline, CDR1 MNHNY and CDR2 SVGAGI (reference sequence). CDR3 size: 13 residues. In DNA, the CDR3 is TGTGCCAGCAGCCAGGCAGGGGCCAACGTCCTGACTTTC. Translating gives CASSQAGANVLTF.

The V call is TRBV20-1, the J call TRBJ2-1; 8 bases match TRBD1. Per germline, CDR1 DFQATT and CDR2 SNEGSKA (reference sequence). Trimming cost V 0 bases and J 2 bases; bases outside gene matches: 6. CDR3 length: 16 amino acids. CDR3: CSARDPGTGAYNEQFF. In DNA form, the CDR3 reads TGCAGTGCTAGAGATCCTGGGACAGGCGCCTACAATGAGCAGTTCTTC.

Only a few counts were recorded for this clonotype. The chain uses TRBV20-1 and TRBJ2-7, with D unresolved. V gave up 1 base and J gave up 2 bases, with 9 bases separating them. Germline V gives CDR1 DFQATT, CDR2 SNEGSKA (reference sequence). This CDR3 is 13 amino acids long. The CDR3 DNA follows: TGCAGTGCTAGAGTCGGCCGGCCCTACGAGCAGTACTTC. Translated: CSARVGRPYEQYF.